Below, one T cell receptor beta chain is given with its context. TCRdb's copy holds only in-frame clones and misses some; the assay was immunoSEQ multiplex PCR. Altogether some 350,000 clones are present, roughly 71% being singletons, with the ten largest covering just under 6.5%. The CDR3 spans 13 residues. V gave up 4 bases and J gave up 7 bases, with 13 bases separating them. The germline gives CDR1 SEHNR, CDR2 FQNEAQ (reference sequence). This sample was included in a study of cytotoxic CD8 clonotypes in ibrutinib-treated CLL. The sequencing used PBMCs, collected after 36 months of ibrutinib treatment. This receptor was obtained from a human donor with chronic lymphocytic leukemia. The V gene is TRBV7-9, the J gene TRBJ1-2; D remains ambiguous. CDR3: CASSSRTKRGYTF. The DNA for the CDR3 is TGTGCCAGCAGCTCTCGGACTAAGCGTGGCTACACCTTC. The complete variable domain, with remaining parts taken from reference TRBV7-9 and TRBJ1-2, reads DTGVSQNPRHKITKRGQNVTFRCDPISEHNRLYWYRQTLGQGPEFLTYFQNEAQLEKSRLLSDRFSAERPKGSFSTLEIQRTEQGDSAMYLCASSSRTKRGYTFGSGTRLTVV.